The rows below give T cell receptor beta chains drawn from one sample of a study of blood T cell repertoires in COVID-19. Clones were sequenced by immunoSEQ multiplex PCR, and TCRdb holds only the in-frame ones, with some missing. The sample yields about 150,000 clones, roughly 90% seen once. Sequencing was performed on peripheral blood. These receptors all come from a man over 45 with acute or convalescent COVID-19. CDR3s include the opening cysteine and the closing phenylalanine or tryptophan. The order of the fields is D gene, V gene, CDR3 length, J gene, clone size, CDR3 protein, CDR3 DNA. The D gene is left open where the match is weak. Clone size is given for some rows only: seen once, a few or many times, or a class if the clone is expanded.

d_gene: -; v_gene: TRBV6-6; len: 15; j_gene: TRBJ1-4; abundance: -; CDR3aa: CASSNPGEVGEKLFF; CDR3nt: TGTGCCAGCAGTAACCCTGGGGAGGTGGGTGAAAAACTGTTTTTT
d_gene: TRBD2; v_gene: TRBV28; len: 16; j_gene: TRBJ2-1; abundance: -; CDR3aa: CASSLVPGLVENEQFF; CDR3nt: TGTGCCAGCAGTTTGGTCCCGGGACTAGTTGAGAATGAGCAGTTCTTC
d_gene: TRBD1; v_gene: TRBV7-8; len: 17; j_gene: TRBJ2-2; abundance: -; CDR3aa: CASTQSRTGDTTGELFF; CDR3nt: TGTGCCAGCACCCAGAGTCGGACAGGGGATACAACCGGGGAGCTGTTTTTT
d_gene: -; v_gene: TRBV11-2; len: 12; j_gene: TRBJ2-3; abundance: once; CDR3aa: CASSPAADTQYF; CDR3nt: TGTGCCAGCAGTCCCGCGGCAGATACGCAGTATTTT
d_gene: -; v_gene: TRBV21-1; len: 16; j_gene: TRBJ1-5; abundance: -; CDR3aa: CASTPGTGVSNQPQHF; CDR3nt: TGTGCCAGCACCCCCGGGACAGGGGTTAGCAATCAGCCCCAGCATTTT
d_gene: -; v_gene: TRBV5-5; len: 16; j_gene: TRBJ1-1; abundance: -; CDR3aa: CASSLAPGLTVTEAFF; CDR3nt: TGTGCCAGCAGCTTGGCCCCGGGATTAACGGTCACTGAAGCTTTCTTT
d_gene: TRBD1; v_gene: TRBV6-2/TRBV6-3; len: 15; j_gene: TRBJ2-3; abundance: -; CDR3aa: CASSWVGGPADTQYF; CDR3nt: TGTGCCAGCAGTTGGGTAGGGGGCCCCGCAGATACGCAGTATTTT
d_gene: -; v_gene: TRBV27; len: 14; j_gene: TRBJ2-7; abundance: -; CDR3aa: CASRGPGIVNEQYF; CDR3nt: TGTGCCAGCAGGGGCCCAGGGATTGTCAACGAGCAGTACTTC
d_gene: TRBD2; v_gene: TRBV5-1; len: 15; j_gene: TRBJ2-2; abundance: once; CDR3aa: CASSRREGGTGELFF; CDR3nt: TGCGCCAGCAGTCGGCGGGAGGGTGGCACCGGGGAGCTGTTTTTT
d_gene: -; v_gene: TRBV15; len: 17; j_gene: TRBJ2-1; abundance: -; CDR3aa: CATSRGGGLSSYNEQFF; CDR3nt: TGTGCCACCAGCAGGGGAGGGGGGCTCAGCTCCTACAATGAGCAGTTCTTC
d_gene: -; v_gene: TRBV27; len: 15; j_gene: TRBJ2-7; abundance: -; CDR3aa: CASSLSWGPKYEQYF; CDR3nt: TGTGCCAGCAGTTTATCTTGGGGGCCCAAATACGAGCAGTACTTC
d_gene: -; v_gene: TRBV10-3; len: 15; j_gene: TRBJ1-6; abundance: -; CDR3aa: CATKIGLSYNSPLHF; CDR3nt: TGTGCCACCAAGATAGGACTTTCCTATAATTCACCCCTCCACTTT
d_gene: -; v_gene: TRBV29-1; len: 12; j_gene: TRBJ1-1; abundance: -; CDR3aa: CSGTGGDTEAFF; CDR3nt: TGCAGCGGCACGGGGGGGGACACTGAAGCTTTCTTT
d_gene: TRBD1; v_gene: TRBV28; len: 16; j_gene: TRBJ1-6; abundance: -; CDR3aa: CASSGQGALGNSPLHF; CDR3nt: TGTGCCAGCAGTGGGCAGGGGGCTTTGGGTAATTCACCCCTCCACTTT
d_gene: TRBD1; v_gene: TRBV5-6; len: 15; j_gene: TRBJ1-2; abundance: -; CDR3aa: CASSLVSSQGGLYTF; CDR3nt: TGTGCCAGCAGCTTGGTGTCATCCCAGGGGGGTCTCTACACCTTC